This is a list of T cell receptor beta chains from one sample in a study of CD8+ T cells in alopecia areata. Sequenced by immunoSEQ multiplex PCR; TCRdb stores in-frame clones only, minus some. The sample lists 140,000 to 150,000 clones; around 60% were seen once. The sample was CD4+ T cells sorted from blood, taken at week 0. The source of these receptors is a human donor with alopecia areata. The CDR3 runs from the conserved cysteine through the conserved F or W. A D gene is named only where the DNA matches it firmly. Size is stated for part of the rows, as once, few or many counts, or as a class when the clone is expanded.

d_call j_call clone_size v_call cdr3_aa cdr3_nt
TRBD2 TRBJ2-5 - TRBV5-4 CASSDSSGRQETQYF TGTGCCAGCAGTGACTCTAGCGGGAGGCAAGAGACCCAGTACTTC
TRBD2 TRBJ2-1 - TRBV10-2 CASSVKGGFSGTSYNEQFF TGCGCCAGCAGTGTGAAAGGAGGTTTCAGCGGGACCTCCTACAATGAGCAGTTCTTC
- TRBJ2-1 - TRBV28 CASSLNRRLGEQFF TGTGCCAGCAGTCTAAATCGGAGGTTGGGGGAGCAGTTCTTC
TRBD1 TRBJ1-6 - TRBV5-6 CASSDGQGRSLHF TGTGCCAGCAGCGACGGACAGGGGAGATCCCTCCACTTT
- TRBJ2-2 few TRBV29-1 CSVEDPGRTGELFF TGCAGCGTTGAAGATCCGGGCCGGACCGGGGAGCTGTTTTTT
- TRBJ1-1 - TRBV30 CAWSWNSVNTEAFF TGTGCCTGGAGTTGGAACAGTGTGAACACTGAAGCTTTCTTT
TRBD1 TRBJ2-4 - TRBV7-8 CASSWGQKNIQYF TGTGCCAGCAGCTGGGGACAGAAAAACATTCAGTACTTC
TRBD1 TRBJ2-7 - TRBV6-1 CASSESVAAGTGVSEQYF TGTGCCAGCAGTGAATCGGTAGCCGCGGGGACAGGGGTGTCCGAGCAGTACTTC
- TRBJ2-3 - TRBV29-1 CSVGRDPSTDTQYF TGCAGCGTTGGCCGGGACCCAAGCACAGATACGCAGTATTTT
TRBD1 TRBJ2-1 - TRBV29-1 CSGTPGQGVYEQFF TGCAGCGGCACCCCGGGACAGGGGGTATATGAGCAGTTCTTC
- TRBJ1-1 few TRBV19 CASSHREENTEAFF TGTGCCAGTAGTCACAGGGAGGAGAACACTGAAGCTTTCTTT
- TRBJ1-1 - TRBV29-1 CSVELRVGNTEAFF TGCAGCGTTGAACTACGGGTCGGGAACACTGAAGCTTTCTTT
TRBD1 TRBJ1-4 few TRBV7-9 CASSLAGQGTEKLFF TGTGCCAGCAGCTTAGCCGGACAGGGAACTGAAAAACTGTTTTTT
TRBD2 TRBJ2-3 few TRBV7-2 CASSLGLGGTDTQYF TGTGCCAGCAGCTTGGGCCTCGGGGGGACAGATACGCAGTATTTT
TRBD1 TRBJ1-1 - TRBV2 CASSQGESTEAFF TGTGCCAGCAGTCAGGGGGAGAGCACTGAAGCTTTCTTT
- TRBJ1-1 - TRBV28 CASSSPAAGTEAFF TGTGCCAGCAGTTCCCCAGCAGCGGGGACTGAAGCTTTCTTT
- TRBJ2-2 - TRBV5-1 CASRHIAGSNTGELFF TGCGCCAGCAGGCATATCGCAGGGTCGAACACCGGGGAGCTGTTTTTT
- TRBJ2-5 - TRBV7-2 CASSLTRETQYF TGTGCCAGCAGCTTAACCAGAGAGACCCAGTACTTC
- TRBJ2-7 many TRBV7-9 CASSSLRGFYEQYF TGTGCCAGCAGCTCCCTTCGGGGATTCTACGAGCAGTACTTC
- TRBJ2-1 - TRBV29-1 CSVVWSSAYNEQFF TGCAGCGTTGTTTGGTCTAGCGCTTACAATGAGCAGTTCTTC
- TRBJ2-7 - TRBV18 CASSPRTVVSYEQYF TGTGCCAGCTCTCCTAGGACAGTCGTCTCCTACGAGCAGTACTTC
- TRBJ1-2 few TRBV5-6 CASSEGNYGYTF TGTGCCAGCAGCGAGGGCAACTATGGCTACACCTTC
TRBD1 TRBJ1-2 - TRBV25-1 CASSEGTGGTGGYTF TGTGCCAGCAGTGAAGGGACAGGGGGGACTGGTGGCTACACCTTC
TRBD2 TRBJ2-3 - TRBV30 CAWSREGAPSTDTQYF TGTGCCTGGAGTCGGGAGGGAGCCCCTAGCACAGATACGCAGTATTTT
- TRBJ1-2 few TRBV23-1 CASSRQAYGYTF TGCGCCAGCAGTCGACAGGCCTATGGCTACACCTTC
- TRBJ2-7 - TRBV7-2 CASSPGQYEQYF TGTGCCAGCAGCCCCGGACAGTACGAGCAGTACTTC
- TRBJ1-5 - TRBV29-1 CSVCQGSNQPQHF TGCAGCGTTTGTCAGGGGAGCAATCAGCCCCAGCATTTT
- TRBJ1-3 - TRBV30 CAWTEGHHSGNTIYF TGTGCCTGGACCGAGGGGCACCACTCTGGAAACACCATATATTTT
- TRBJ2-5 once TRBV5-6 CASSLPLQETQYF TGTGCCAGCAGCTTGCCCCTCCAAGAGACCCAGTACTTC
- TRBJ1-1 - TRBV29-1 CSVESGGQGTEAFF TGCAGCGTTGAATCCGGGGGCCAGGGGACTGAAGCTTTCTTT
TRBD2 TRBJ2-1 - TRBV5-1 CASTGTSGGREQFF TGCGCCAGTACCGGGACTAGCGGGGGCCGTGAGCAGTTCTTC
- TRBJ2-3 - TRBV7-2 CASSLGLEVDTQYF TGTGCCAGCAGCTTAGGACTAGAGGTAGATACGCAGTATTTT
- TRBJ1-1 - TRBV27 CASSLYPQQGPEAFF TGTGCCAGCAGTTTGTACCCCCAACAGGGACCCGAAGCTTTCTTT
- TRBJ2-5 - TRBV4-1 CASSQGIGEDQETQYF TGCGCCAGCAGCCAAGGTATAGGGGAGGACCAAGAGACCCAGTACTTC
- TRBJ2-5 - TRBV6-5 CATRGPGETQYF TGTGCCACCAGGGGTCCCGGGGAGACCCAGTACTTC
TRBD1 TRBJ2-5 - TRBV30 CAWRRQGASETQYF TGTGCCTGGAGAAGACAGGGGGCGTCGGAGACCCAGTACTTC
TRBD2 TRBJ2-7 - TRBV29-1 CSVVSGVSSYEQYF TGCAGCGTTGTAAGCGGGGTTTCCTCCTACGAGCAGTACTTC
- TRBJ1-2 - TRBV7-2 CASSSDGGAYGYTF TGTGCCAGCAGCTCAGACGGGGGCGCGTATGGCTACACCTTC
TRBD1 TRBJ2-2 - TRBV5-1 CASSPGQGFTGELFF TGCGCCAGCAGCCCGGGACAGGGATTCACCGGGGAGCTGTTTTTT
TRBD1 TRBJ1-1 - TRBV5-1 CASSTRDSTMNTEAFF TGCGCCAGCAGCACCCGGGACAGTACTATGAACACTGAAGCTTTCTTT
TRBD2 TRBJ2-3 - TRBV7-2 CASSTRLAGDRTDTQYF TGTGCCAGCAGCACCCGACTAGCGGGGGACCGCACAGATACGCAGTATTTT
TRBD2 TRBJ2-5 - TRBV2 CASSETSGQETQYF TGTGCCAGCAGCGAAACTAGCGGACAAGAGACCCAGTACTTC
TRBD2 TRBJ2-1 - TRBV5-4 CASSSLAGGMYNEQFF TGTGCCAGCAGCTCCTTGGCGGGGGGGATGTACAATGAGCAGTTCTTC
- TRBJ1-2 - TRBV29-1 CSVWEGAKDGYTF TGCAGCGTTTGGGAGGGAGCCAAGGATGGCTACACCTTC
- TRBJ1-2 - TRBV5-1 CASSLDGESYGYTF TGCGCCAGCAGCTTGGATGGGGAATCCTATGGCTACACCTTC
TRBD1 TRBJ2-7 - TRBV5-1 CASSSGQEAYEQYF TGCGCCAGCAGCTCGGGACAGGAAGCCTACGAGCAGTACTTC
- TRBJ1-5 once TRBV2 CASRSQGNSNQPQHF TGTGCCAGCAGATCTCAGGGAAATAGCAATCAGCCCCAGCATTTT
- TRBJ1-4 - TRBV4-3 CASSQERQGNEKLFF TGCGCCAGCAGCCAAGAGAGGCAGGGGAATGAAAAACTGTTTTTT
- TRBJ2-3 - TRBV29-1 CSAMRFGGTDTQYF TGCAGCGCCATGAGGTTTGGAGGCACAGATACGCAGTATTTT